The 16 T cell receptor beta chains presented below share a single source sample, sequenced in a study of Tregs in tolerant kidney transplant recipients. Sequenced by immunoSEQ multiplex PCR; TCRdb stores in-frame clones only, minus some. This sample's table has tens of thousands of clones. Sequenced material: CD4+ T cells from blood, taken before the transplant. The receptors originated from a human donor who received a combined kidney and bone marrow transplant.

Regarding this clone: The CDR3 extends 3 residues past the end of the read, so its final part is completed from the germline J gene. V usage is TRBV19 and J usage is TRBJ2-5; possibly TRBD1 for D (6 bases). V was clipped by 5 bases and J by 7 bases, with 23 bases between them. The CDR3 contains 16 residues. CDR1 is LNHDA and CDR2 is SQIVND in the germline V gene (reference sequence). The sequenced CDR3 bases are TGTGCCAGTAGTGACCGAAATCTCAGGGGCGCAGGGACC. This gives the protein CASSDRNLRGAGT. The whole CDR3 reads CASSDRNLRGAGTQYF.

Points on this clone: The read halts 3 residues ahead of the CDR3 end, with the missing end drawn from the germline J gene. This rearrangement joins TRBV27 to TRBJ2-7; 12 nucleotides agree with TRBD2. Germline assignment: CDR1 MNHEY and CDR2 SMNVEV (reference sequence). Trimming took 6 bases from V and 6 from J; bases not matched to a gene: 6. The CDR3 contains 14 residues. Partial CDR3 DNA: TGTGCCAGCAGCCCTAGCGGGAGGGCCTCCGAG. Translation gives CASSPSGRASE. Given in full, the CDR3 is CASSPSGRASEQYF.

CDR3 amino acids: CSAMGQWIYNEQFF. CDR3 DNA (partial): TGCAGTGCAATGGGACAGTGGATTTACAATGAG. The chain has TRBV20-1 and TRBJ2-1; 7 bases align to TRBD1. Read data end 3 residues before the CDR3 end; the end is taken from the germline J gene. This CDR3 spans 14 amino acids. Germline assignment: CDR1 DFQATT and CDR2 SNEGSKA (reference sequence). The ends lost 6 bases at V and 4 bases at J; junction bases unmatched: 9.

Partial CDR3 DNA: TGCGCCAGCAGCTTGGTTAGCGATAATTCACCC. Translation gives CASSLVSDNSP. The entire CDR3 protein is CASSLVSDNSPLHF. The rearrangement uses TRBV5-1 and TRBJ1-6; D unresolved. The CDR3 end falls 3 residues outside the read, so it is completed with the germline J gene. Germline CDR1 reads SGHRS; CDR2 reads YFSETQ. Trimming took 0 bases from V and 5 from J, leaving 6 bases between them. The CDR3 sequence is 14 residues long.

On this clone: The CDR3 end lies 3 residues beyond the end of the read and is filled in from the germline J gene. This sequence joins TRBV5-1 and TRBJ1-1; TRBD1 is a possible D gene (6 bases). CDR1 and CDR2 (germline): SGHRS, YFSETQ. Trimming shortened V by 2 bases and J by 0 bases, and 11 bases separated the two germline ends. The CDR3 has 15 residues. CDR3 in amino acids: CASSLLSGVNTEAFF. The part of the CDR3 DNA that was read is TGCGCCAGCAGCTTATTGTCAGGGGTGAACACTGAA. Full variable domain (remainder filled in from reference TRBV5-1 and TRBJ1-1): KAGVTQTPRYLIKTRGQQVTLSCSPISGHRSVSWYQQTPGQGLQFLFEYFSETQRNKGNFPGRFSGRQFSNSRSEMNVSTLELGDSALYLCASSLLSGVNTEAFFGQGTRLTVV.

About this clone itself: The read stops 3 residues short of the end of the CDR3; the missing end is completed from the germline J gene. The chain is built from TRBV7-8 and TRBJ2-2; 12 positions agree with TRBD2. The germline V gene has CDR1 SGHVS and CDR2 FQNEAQ. The CDR3 consists of 17 residues. V was clipped by 5 bases and J by 0 bases; unmatched bases: 4. CDR3 bases read: TGTGCCAGCAGCCTAAGGACTAGCGGGACGAACACCGGGGAG. Its translation: CASSLRTSGTNTGE. The CDR3 as a whole reads CASSLRTSGTNTGELFF.

Concerning this clone: The read is 3 residues too short to cover the CDR3 end, so that end is filled in from the germline J gene. The chain uses TRBV20-1 and TRBJ2-7, with D possibly matching TRBD1 (6 bases). There are 14 residues in the CDR3. Trimming removed 1 base at V and 2 bases at J, with 12 bases between. From germline, CDR1 is DFQATT and CDR2 SNEGSKA (reference sequence). The sequenced CDR3 bases are TGCAGTGCTAGAGTTCGGACAGAGCCCTACGAG. The encoded protein is CSARVRTEPYE. The full CDR3 is CSARVRTEPYEQYF.

Regarding this clone: The CDR3 goes on 3 residues after the read ends, and that part is filled in from the germline J gene. V is TRBV7-2 and J is TRBJ2-7; D gene uncertain. Germline lookup yields CDR1 SGHTA and CDR2 FQGNSA. Trimming stripped 2 bases from V and 6 bases from J, with 8 bases between. CDR3 size: 12 residues. CDR3 sequence: CASSLTSAEQYF. Incomplete CDR3 DNA: TGTGCCAGCAGCTTAACAAGCGCCGAG.

Concerning this clone itself: The read is 3 residues too short to cover the CDR3 end, so that end is filled in from the germline J gene. The rearrangement uses TRBV18 and TRBJ2-5; tentative D call: TRBD2 (7 bases). Trimming left V 6 bases short and J 5 bases short, with 13 bases between. The CDR3 is made up of 13 amino acids. Germline assignment: CDR1 KGHSH and CDR2 LQKENI. The DNA read from the CDR3 is TGTGCCAGCTCCACCGGGGGGCAGGAGACC. This codes for CASSTGGQET. The entire CDR3 protein is CASSTGGQETQYF.

As regards this clone: The read finishes 3 residues shy of the CDR3 end, and the germline J gene is used to complete it. The rearrangement links TRBV19 to TRBJ2-5; TRBD1 matches 8 bases. The CDR3 runs to 15 residues. V gave up 3 bases and J gave up 4 bases; unmatched junction bases: 7. The germline CDR1 and CDR2 sequences are LNHDA and SQIVND (reference sequence). Partial CDR3 DNA: TGTGCCAGTAGTATCAGGACAGGGCCCGGAGAGACC. This translates into CASSIRTGPGET. In full, the CDR3 reads CASSIRTGPGETQYF.

A remark on this clone: Read sequence stops 3 residues before the CDR3 end, and the germline J gene provides the missing end. The chain recombines TRBV7-3 with TRBJ2-7, with D possibly TRBD2 on 5 matching bases. The CDR3 is 14 residues long. Germline CDR1 reads SGHTA; CDR2 reads FQGTGA. Trimming took 2 bases from V and 3 from J, leaving 11 bases between them. The CDR3 bases that were read are TGTGCCAGCAGCTTAGGCGGGCCCCACTACGAG. It codes for CASSLGGPHYE. The entire CDR3 is CASSLGGPHYEQYF.

On this clone itself: Coverage ceases 3 residues before the CDR3 finishes, and the germline J gene fills in the end. V is TRBV6-1 and J is TRBJ1-2; 9 nucleotides align to TRBD1. CDR3 length: 13 amino acids. CDR1 MNHNS and CDR2 SASEGT come from the germline V gene. V was clipped by 4 bases and J by 7 bases; unmatched bases: 4. This CDR3 reads CASSGDRVAGYTF. The part of the CDR3 DNA that was read is TGTGCCAGCAGTGGGGACAGGGTCGCTGGC.

As for this clone: At one boundary the junction diverges from the germline segment, which might be a read error. Sequencing ends 3 residues short of the CDR3 end; the germline J gene provides the rest. The chain uses TRBV30 and TRBJ2-4, with a possible D match to TRBD2 (6 bases). CDR1 and CDR2 from the germline V gene are GTSNPN and SVGIG (reference sequence). This CDR3 contains 14 residues. CDR3 DNA (partial): TGTGTCTGGAGTCCCCCTATCGGGGGTCACATT. Translated: CVWSPPIGGHI. The entire CDR3 sequence reads CVWSPPIGGHIQYF.

As for this clone: The read ends 3 residues early relative to the CDR3; the germline J gene fills the gap. The V call is TRBV11-2, the J call TRBJ2-3; D is unclear. The ends were cut back, 5 bases at V and 2 bases at J, with 14 bases in the middle. This CDR3 has 15 residues. Germline CDR1 SGHAT, CDR2 FQNNGV. The DNA read from the CDR3 is TGTGCCAGCAGCCCCATGGCACAGTTCACAGATACG. It yields the protein CASSPMAQFTDT. The whole CDR3 sequence reads CASSPMAQFTDTQYF.

Worth noting for this clone: The read ends 3 residues shy of where the CDR3 ends; the end is completed using the germline J gene. The J gene is TRBJ1-5, the V gene TRBV20-1; 8 bases match TRBD1. Germline assignment: CDR1 DFQATT and CDR2 SNEGSKA (reference sequence). CDR3 length equals 12 residues. J lost 7 bases, V lost 7 bases, and 6 bases had no gene match. This chain's CDR3 is CSVLTGDQPQHF. Incomplete CDR3 DNA: TGCAGTGTTCTGACAGGGGACCAGCCC.

A remark on this clone: The read comes to an end 3 residues before the CDR3 does, leaving the germline J gene to fill in the end. V gene TRBV20-1 combines with J gene TRBJ1-5, with TRBD1 identical over 8 bases. This CDR3 contains 14 residues. J was trimmed by 6 bases and V by 6 bases; bases with no gene match: 10. CDR1 is DFQATT, CDR2 SNEGSKA, per germline (reference sequence). The sequenced part of the CDR3 DNA is TGCAGTGCAAAGCCAGGGGGCGCCGGTCAGCCC. This gives the protein CSAKPGGAGQP. The CDR3 in its entirety is CSAKPGGAGQPQHF.